The 27 T cell receptor beta chains below come from one sample, sequenced in a study of blood T cell repertoires in COVID-19. Clones were read by immunoSEQ multiplex PCR, and TCRdb kept only the in-frame ones, dropping some. The table includes under 250,000 clones, about nine tenths detected once. Sequencing input: peripheral blood. The receptor source for this set is a man aged 55 to 70 who had recovered from COVID-19.

V usage is TRBV15 and J usage is TRBJ2-7; D might be TRBD2 (7 bases). The V gene lost 0 bases and the J gene lost 5 bases, with 17 bases spanning the gap. The CDR3 runs to 16 residues. Germline CDR1 and CDR2: LNHNV and YYDKDF (reference sequence). The CDR3 sequence is CATSRDRGAIGDEQYF. The CDR3 DNA reads as TGTGCCACCAGCAGAGATCGGGGGGCTATTGGGGACGAGCAGTACTTC.

V is TRBV7-7 and J is TRBJ2-2, with D perhaps matching TRBD2 (6 bases). Germline V CDR1 and CDR2: SSHAT, FNYEAQ (reference sequence). The CDR3 runs 14 residues. V was clipped by 5 bases and J by 0 bases, with 7 bases between them. DNA of the CDR3: TGTGCCAGCAGCAGACTAGCGAACACCGGGGAGCTGTTTTTT. Translated, it gives CASSRLANTGELFF. Using reference TRBV7-7 and TRBJ2-2 for the parts outside the CDR3, the full variable domain is GAGVSQSPRYKVTKRGQDVTLRCDPISSHATLYWYQQALGQGPEFLTYFNYEAQPDKSGLPSDRFSAERPEGSISTLTIQRTEQRDSAMYRCASSRLANTGELFFGEGSRLTVL.

The chain recombines TRBV5-1 with TRBJ2-3; D is unclear. CDR1 is SGHRS, CDR2 YFSETQ, per germline. V lost 4 bases and J lost 0, with 6 bases in between. This CDR3 spans 13 amino acids. The CDR3 is CASSPLSTDTQYF. The CDR3 DNA follows: TGCGCCAGCAGCCCCCTGAGCACAGATACGCAGTATTTT.

The chain uses TRBV7-6 and TRBJ2-3; 8 bases align to TRBD2. The CDR3 has 14 residues. Germline V CDR1 and CDR2: SGHVS, FNYEAQ. Losses at the gene ends were 5 bases for V and 1 base for J; bases not matched to a gene: 2. CDR3 in amino acids: CASSPGGGTDTQYF. CDR3 DNA sequence: TGTGCCAGCAGCCCGGGGGGGGGCACAGATACGCAGTATTTT. Variable domain in full (rest from reference TRBV7-6 and TRBJ2-3): GAGVSQSPRYKVTKRGQDVALRCDPISGHVSLYWYRQALGQGPEFLTYFNYEAQQDKSGLPNDRFSAERPEGSISTLTIQRTEQRDSAMYRCASSPGGGTDTQYFGPGTRLTVL.

This chain joins TRBV19 and TRBJ1-4; D perhaps matches TRBD1 (6 bases). Between the trimmed V and J ends, which lost 7 bases and 3 bases, there was a span of 12 bases. The CDR3 covers 14 residues. Germline values: CDR1 LNHDA, CDR2 SQIVND (reference sequence). The chain's CDR3 is CASTTGRANEKLFF. As DNA, the CDR3 is TGTGCCAGTACCACAGGGAGGGCTAATGAAAAACTGTTTTTT. The full variable domain, completed using reference TRBV19 and TRBJ1-4, is DGGITQSPKYLFRKEGQNVTLSCEQNLNHDAMYWYRQDPGQGLRLIYYSQIVNDFQKGDIAEGYSVSREKKESFPLTVTSAQKNPTAFYLCASTTGRANEKLFFGSGTQLSVL.

The rearrangement joins TRBV5-6 to TRBJ1-4; D ambiguous. V was cut by 4 bases and J by 5 bases, with 15 bases left in between. This CDR3 is built from 15 residues. Germline CDR1 is SGHDT and CDR2 is YYEEEE. CDR3 in amino acids: CASSPRYAVNEKLFF. Here the CDR3 DNA reads TGTGCCAGCAGCCCCAGATACGCAGTGAATGAAAAACTGTTTTTT.

The chain carries TRBV7-9 and TRBJ2-3; 9 bases line up with TRBD1. The germline V gene encodes CDR1 SEHNR and CDR2 FQNEAQ (reference sequence). With V trimmed by 5 bases and J by 2 bases, 8 bases remained unmatched. This CDR3 contains 16 residues. The CDR3 DNA reads as TGTGCCAGCAGCACCGGGACAGGGCGAGTCACAGATACGCAGTATTTT. It is translated as CASSTGTGRVTDTQYF.

This chain joins TRBV4-3 and TRBJ1-1; no clear D. V was clipped by 4 bases and J by 4 bases, with 16 bases between them. Germline values: CDR1 LGHNA, CDR2 YSLEER. This CDR3 is 15 amino acids long. CDR3 in amino acids: CASSPRGRSFTEAFF. CDR3 bases: TGCGCCAGCAGCCCGCGTGGGAGGTCGTTCACTGAAGCTTTCTTT.

CDR3 protein: CASSPTGRETQYF. Here the CDR3 DNA reads TGTGCCAGCAGTCCAACAGGGAGAGAGACCCAGTACTTC. V usage is TRBV12-3 or TRBV12-4 and J usage is TRBJ2-5; possible D gene TRBD1, 6 bases. With 5 bases removed from V and 4 bases from J, the gap between germline ends came to 11 bases. CDR3 length equals 13 residues.

The J gene is TRBJ1-4, the V gene TRBV4-2; 9 nucleotides line up with TRBD1. V lost 0 bases to trimming and J lost 7 bases; unmatched junction nucleotides: 3. The CDR3 loop spans 15 amino acids. Germline CDR1 and CDR2: LGHNA and YNFKEQ. CDR3 bases: TGTGCCAGCAGCCAAGAGAGGACAGGGGCTGAAAAACTGTTTTTT. Its protein product is CASSQERTGAEKLFF.

The chain carries TRBV5-1 and TRBJ2-5; 9 bases agree with TRBD1. The CDR3 is 14 amino acids. The J segment lost 1 base and the V segment lost 4 bases, leaving 2 bases of the junction unmatched. Germline CDR1 is SGHRS and CDR2 is YFSETQ. The CDR3 nucleotides are TGCGCCAGCAGCATGACAGGGGGCCAAGAGACCCAGTACTTC. This codes for CASSMTGGQETQYF.

The chain joins TRBV30 to TRBJ2-1; 10 bases are a match to TRBD2. The J segment lost 12 bases and the V segment lost 8 bases, leaving 16 bases of the junction unmatched. CDR3 size: 14 residues. Germline values: CDR1 GTSNPN, CDR2 SVGIG (reference sequence). DNA of the CDR3: TGTGCCGGGAAACTAGCGGGACAGGCATCGGGGCAGTTCTTC. Its protein is CAGKLAGQASGQFF.

V is TRBV19 and J is TRBJ2-1; 9 bases align to TRBD2. The CDR3 has 20 residues. Per the germline V gene, CDR1 is LNHDA and CDR2 is SQIVND (reference sequence). V lost 4 bases and J lost 0; bases outside the gene matches: 16. The CDR3 DNA reads as TGTGCCAGTAGTAGAGCCTCAGCGGGGGGCCTTATTAGCTCCTACAATGAGCAGTTCTTC. It yields the protein CASSRASAGGLISSYNEQFF.

V and J are TRBV27 and TRBJ2-1, with a possible D match to TRBD2 (6 bases). The V and J ends lost 4 bases and 0 bases respectively, with 10 bases between them. This CDR3 region has 15 residues. Germline-derived CDR1 and CDR2 are MNHEY and SMNVEV (reference sequence). The CDR3 reads CASSSRDSSYNEQFF. In DNA form, the CDR3 reads TGTGCCAGCAGTTCCCGGGACTCCTCCTACAATGAGCAGTTCTTC.

V is TRBV28 and J is TRBJ1-5; D is unresolved. This CDR3 spans 12 amino acids. Germline CDR1 and CDR2: MDHEN and SYDVKM. Trimming cost V 6 bases and J 16 bases, with 19 bases left between them. CDR3 loop: CASSATQARCHF. The CDR3 coding sequence is TGTGCCAGCAGCGCAACTCAGGCCCGCTGCCATTTT.

The J gene is TRBJ1-2, the V gene TRBV18; TRBD1 aligns across 8 bases. Per the germline V gene, CDR1 is KGHSH and CDR2 is LQKENI. The V segment lost 2 bases and the J segment 3 bases; nucleotides outside the gene matches: 5. CDR3 length: 15 amino acids. Here the CDR3 reads CASSPETGADYGYTF. The CDR3 region has the DNA TGTGCCAGCTCACCAGAGACAGGGGCGGACTATGGCTACACCTTC.

The chain recombines TRBV11-2 with TRBJ1-1, with 7 bases that match TRBD1. CDR1 is SGHAT and CDR2 is FQNNGV in the germline V gene. This CDR3 has 18 amino acids. The trim removed 1 base at V and 2 bases at J, leaving 13 bases unmatched. The CDR3 loop reads CASSLGPGGMGTNTEAFF. In nucleotides, the CDR3 is TGTGCCAGCAGCTTAGGTCCAGGGGGGATGGGGACAAACACTGAAGCTTTCTTT.

The chain links TRBV4-2 to TRBJ2-7, with 7 bases lining up with TRBD1. With V trimmed by 2 bases and J by 5 bases, 6 bases remained unmatched. This CDR3 has 14 residues. Looked up from germline, CDR1 is LGHNA and CDR2 is YNFKEQ. CDR3 region: CASSQPDRANEQYF. The DNA of the CDR3 is TGTGCCAGCAGCCAACCCGACAGGGCAAACGAGCAGTACTTC.

This clone was detected a few times. The rearrangement links TRBV7-3 to TRBJ2-1, with D possibly matching TRBD2 (5 bases). This CDR3 contains 14 residues. The ends were cut back, 2 bases at V and 6 bases at J, with 11 bases in the middle. CDR1 and CDR2 (germline): SGHTA, FQGTGA. CDR3 loop: CASSLSTSTNEQFF. The CDR3 DNA is TGTGCCAGCAGCTTATCTACTAGTACCAATGAGCAGTTCTTC.

This clone was counted once. The V and J genes are TRBV5-5 and TRBJ1-1, with D perhaps matching TRBD1 (5 bases). This CDR3 spans 13 amino acids. Germline V gene lookup returns CDR1 SGHKS and CDR2 YYEKEE (reference sequence). V lost 4 bases, J lost 1 base, and 8 bases lay in between. The DNA of the CDR3 is TGTGCCAGCAGCGTCGACAGGAACACTGAAGCTTTCTTT. Its translation: CASSVDRNTEAFF.

This clone was detected once. The rearrangement joins TRBV28 to TRBJ1-4; D might be TRBD1 (6 bases). This CDR3 contains 15 residues. V shed 4 bases and J shed 7 bases, with 16 bases lying between them. Looked up from germline, CDR1 is MDHEN and CDR2 is SYDVKM. This CDR3 reads CASSSGDKLIEKLFF. The DNA of the CDR3 is TGTGCCAGCAGTTCAGGGGACAAATTAATTGAAAAACTGTTTTTT.

The chain carries TRBV5-5 and TRBJ1-5, with D perhaps TRBD1 (6 bases). The CDR3 consists of 15 residues. Germline-derived CDR1 and CDR2 are SGHKS and YYEKEE (reference sequence). Between the trimmed V and J ends, which lost 2 bases and 4 bases, there was a span of 13 bases. CDR3 sequence reads: CASSFRQELNQPQHF. CDR3 nucleotides: TGTGCCAGCAGCTTTAGACAGGAACTAAATCAGCCCCAGCATTTT.

The chain employs TRBV19 and TRBJ1-1; no clear D. Trimming cost V 3 bases and J 0 bases, with 11 bases left between them. CDR3 size: 15 residues. The germline CDR1 and CDR2 sequences are LNHDA and SQIVND (reference sequence). The chain's CDR3 is CASSINLGVNTEAFF. The CDR3 DNA sequence: TGTGCCAGTAGTATCAATTTAGGAGTGAACACTGAAGCTTTCTTT.

The gene calls are TRBV27 and TRBJ1-2; 12 bases are shared with TRBD1. V trimming: 7 bases; J trimming: 8 bases; junction bases outside the gene matches: 17. The CDR3 spans 17 residues. Looked up from germline, CDR1 is MNHEY and CDR2 is SMNVEV (reference sequence). In DNA, the CDR3 is TGTGCCAGCACCCCGGGGGGGACAGGGGGCATTTTGAGAGGCTACACCTTC. It yields the protein CASTPGGTGGILRGYTF.

The sample holds one count of this clone. This rearrangement joins TRBV6-2 or TRBV6-3 to TRBJ2-1; 10 bases are shared with TRBD2. The CDR3 runs 18 residues. Trimming removed 0 bases from V and 7 bases from J; junction bases left unmatched: 12. Germline V gene sequence: CDR1 MNHEY, CDR2 SVGEGT. Here the CDR3 reads CASSYSNGRAGGANEQFF. CDR3 nucleotide sequence: TGTGCCAGCAGTTACTCGAATGGGAGAGCGGGGGGGGCGAATGAGCAGTTCTTC.

This clone was picked up one time. V is TRBV6-5 and J is TRBJ2-1; the match to TRBD2 covers 9 bases. The length of the CDR3 is 16 residues. V trimming: 0 bases; J trimming: 9 bases; junction bases outside the gene matches: 9. Looked up from germline, CDR1 is MNHEY and CDR2 is SVGAGI. CDR3 nucleotide sequence: TGTGCCAGCAGTTACTCCTGGGCGGGGGGGCCTAGTGAGCAGTTCTTC. Translated: CASSYSWAGGPSEQFF.

This clone was recorded once. The chain links TRBV6-5 to TRBJ2-7, with 9 bases that match TRBD1. CDR3 length: 15 amino acids. The V segment lost 6 bases and the J segment 3 bases; nucleotides outside the gene matches: 9. Per the germline V gene, CDR1 is MNHEY and CDR2 is SVGAGI. The DNA of the CDR3 is TGTGCCAGCAGCGCTGACAGGGGGTCCGGCTACGAGCAGTACTTC. It specifies CASSADRGSGYEQYF.